The next 20 T cell receptor beta chains were all read from a single sample in a study of blood T cell repertoires in COVID-19. Generated by immunoSEQ multiplex PCR, the TCRdb table keeps only in-frame clones and is missing some. The repertoire holds over 250,000 clones, approximately 88% seen once, with roughly 10% in the top ten. The sequencing sample was made of peripheral blood. All receptors derive from an older woman with COVID-19, enrolled during active disease.

This chain links TRBV5-8 with TRBJ2-7; D call uncertain. The V gene's germline CDR1 is SGHTS and CDR2 YDEGEE. The CDR3 loop spans 12 amino acids. Between the trimmed V and J ends, which lost 1 base and 4 bases, there was a span of 6 bases. The CDR3 nucleotides read TGTGCCAGCAGCTTGAATCAGTACGAGCAGTACTTC. Translating it yields CASSLNQYEQYF.

This clone has only one observation. The chain couples TRBV6-1 to TRBJ2-7; unclear D gene. The CDR3 is made up of 13 amino acids. Germline values: CDR1 MNHNS, CDR2 SASEGT. V was cut by 2 bases and J by 0 bases, with 5 bases left in between. CDR3 DNA: TGTGCCAGCAGTGAACGCAGCTCCTACGAGCAGTACTTC. Protein product: CASSERSSYEQYF.

CDR3 region: CAISAPRTSGTDTQYF. In nucleotides, the CDR3 is TGTGCCATCAGTGCCCCCAGGACTAGCGGCACAGATACGCAGTATTTT. The chain couples TRBV10-3 to TRBJ2-3, with TRBD2 matching over 9 bases. With V trimmed by 4 bases and J by 1 base, 6 bases remained unmatched. Germline-derived CDR1 and CDR2 are ENHRY and SYGVKD. The CDR3 spans 16 residues.

The rearrangement uses TRBV27 and TRBJ2-3, with a weak D call TRBD2 (5 bases). V lost 5 bases and J 4 bases, leaving 13 bases between the germline ends. The CDR3 loop spans 14 amino acids. Germline values: CDR1 MNHEY, CDR2 SMNVEV (reference sequence). The CDR3 DNA reads as TGTGCCAGCAGTGCCCCTGGACTCTCAGATACGCAGTATTTT. It is translated as CASSAPGLSDTQYF.

This clone was detected a few times. V and J are TRBV5-1 and TRBJ1-2, with 10 nucleotides matching TRBD1. This CDR3 is built from 15 residues. From germline, CDR1 is SGHRS and CDR2 YFSETQ. V shed 5 bases and J 7 bases; nucleotides not matched to a gene: 11. CDR3 sequence reads: CASSRDRGPYIGYTF. Written as DNA, the CDR3 is TGCGCCAGCAGTCGAGACAGGGGGCCCTATATTGGCTACACCTTC.

The chain recombines TRBV3-1 (or the pseudogene TRBV3-2) with TRBJ1-2; 9 bases fit TRBD1. The V segment lost 0 bases and the J segment 11 bases; nucleotides outside the gene matches: 13. The CDR3 spans 16 residues. Germline V CDR1 and CDR2: LGHDT, YNNKEL (reference sequence). The CDR3 DNA reads as TGTGCCAGCAGCCAAGAAGGGACAGGGCCACGGGGGTTTTACACCTTC. Translating gives CASSQEGTGPRGFYTF.

The chain links TRBV7-6 to TRBJ1-2; D is ambiguous. V was shortened by 4 bases and J by 6 bases, with 15 bases between the two germline ends. CDR1 and CDR2 from the germline V gene are SGHVS and FNYEAQ. The CDR3 sequence is 14 residues long. The CDR3: CASSSRQGVHGYTF. The CDR3 region has the DNA TGTGCCAGCAGCTCAAGACAAGGCGTTCATGGCTACACCTTC.

V usage is TRBV11-1 and J usage is TRBJ1-2, with 8 nucleotides matching TRBD1. The germline gives CDR1 SGHAT, CDR2 FQDESV (reference sequence). Germline trimming cut 5 bases from V and 7 bases from J; bases unmatched to any gene: 6. The CDR3 sequence is 13 residues long. The CDR3 loop is CASSPFGQGGYTF. CDR3 sequence (DNA): TGTGCCAGCAGCCCGTTTGGACAGGGTGGCTACACCTTC.

This chain uses TRBV5-6 with TRBJ2-7; no definite D call. V lost 2 bases and J 3 bases, leaving 18 bases between the germline ends. This CDR3 comprises 16 residues. The germline gives CDR1 SGHDT, CDR2 YYEEEE. CDR3 sequence reads: CASSLLGVGNGYEQYF. The CDR3 bases are TGTGCCAGCAGCTTACTGGGCGTAGGCAATGGCTACGAGCAGTACTTC.

The count of this clone is one. V gene TRBV24-1 combines with J gene TRBJ2-3; 8 nucleotides match TRBD1. Losses at the gene ends were 1 base for V and 0 bases for J; bases not matched to a gene: 8. The CDR3 sequence is 18 residues long. Looked up from germline, CDR1 is KGHDR and CDR2 is SFDVKD. CDR3 sequence: CATSDLGGTGASTDTQYF. The DNA for the CDR3 is TGTGCCACCAGTGATTTAGGAGGGACAGGAGCTAGCACAGATACGCAGTATTTT.

The chain links TRBV19 to TRBJ2-5; the D gene is possibly TRBD2 (5 bases). This CDR3 contains 14 residues. V was trimmed by 5 bases and J by 4 bases, leaving 14 bases between them. The V gene's germline CDR1 is LNHDA and CDR2 SQIVND (reference sequence). CDR3: CASSAGLSRETQYF. The CDR3 bases are TGTGCCAGTAGTGCCGGACTTTCCCGAGAGACCCAGTACTTC.

The chain uses TRBV6-2 or TRBV6-3 and TRBJ2-3; D is possibly TRBD2 (6 bases). This CDR3 region has 16 residues. CDR1 is MNHEY, CDR2 SVGEGT, per germline. V was trimmed by 6 bases and J by 0 bases, leaving 16 bases between them. The CDR3 DNA reads TGTGCCAGCAGCCCCCATGGGACTTCTAGCACAGATACGCAGTATTTT. As protein: CASSPHGTSSTDTQYF.

The chain couples TRBV2 to TRBJ2-4; 8 nucleotides agree with TRBD1. V dropped 3 bases and J dropped 2; count of bases not matched to a gene: 12. CDR3 length: 18 residues. Germline CDR1 is SNHLY and CDR2 is FYNNEI. The CDR3 region is CASSDIAGGVYTKNIQYF. DNA for the CDR3: TGTGCCAGCAGTGATATCGCAGGGGGCGTTTATACCAAAAACATTCAGTACTTC.

The rearrangement uses TRBV9 and TRBJ1-6; 7 bases agree with TRBD1. Germline-derived CDR1 and CDR2 are SGDLS and YYNGEE. V was clipped by 4 bases and J by 4 bases; unmatched bases: 5. The CDR3 covers 15 residues. Here the CDR3 DNA reads TGTGCCAGCAGCCCCTCGGGACAGTATAATTCACCCCTCCACTTT. This sequence encodes CASSPSGQYNSPLHF.

This rearrangement joins TRBV6-4 to TRBJ1-1, with 7 bases aligning to TRBD1. The J segment lost 5 bases and the V segment lost 6 bases, leaving 9 bases of the junction unmatched. This CDR3 has 14 amino acids. Germline V gene lookup returns CDR1 MRHNA and CDR2 SNTAGT. The CDR3 DNA sequence: TGTGCCAGCAGCCCGACAGGGATTCGAACTGAAGCTTTCTTT. Its protein is CASSPTGIRTEAFF.

To note about this clone: One end of the junction is discordant with germline, which a read error may explain. The rearrangement uses TRBV5-6 and TRBJ1-2; D remains unclear. Germline assignment: CDR1 SGHDT and CDR2 YYEEEE. This CDR3 has 13 residues. The CDR3 nucleotides read TGTGCCAGCAGCTTGATTTTGAGGGAGAACGAGGCCTTC. Its translation: CASSLILRENEAF.

The chain has TRBV4-2 and TRBJ2-7; D gene ambiguous. This CDR3 contains 15 residues. V shed 1 base and J shed 0 bases, with 10 bases lying between them. Germline V gene data show CDR1 as LGHNA and CDR2 as YNFKEQ. CDR3 residues: CASSQGAQLSYEQYF. The DNA for the CDR3 is TGTGCCAGCAGCCAAGGGGCCCAACTCTCCTACGAGCAGTACTTC.

This chain joins TRBV6-6 and TRBJ1-1, with 7 bases identical to TRBD1. Germline values: CDR1 MNHNY, CDR2 SVGAGI (reference sequence). Trimming removed 0 bases from V and 3 bases from J; junction bases left unmatched: 7. This CDR3 has 16 residues. CDR3 DNA: TGTGCCAGCAGTTACTCGACAGGGAGAGGTTACACTGAAGCTTTCTTT. It specifies CASSYSTGRGYTEAFF.

The chain is built from TRBV27 and TRBJ2-1; weak D call: TRBD1 (5 bases). V lost 7 bases to trimming and J lost 5 bases, with 15 bases between them. The CDR3 is 14 amino acids. Germline values: CDR1 MNHEY, CDR2 SMNVEV (reference sequence). The CDR3 bases are TGTGCCAGCACCCCGGGTCAGGGCCACAATGAGCAGTTCTTC. This codes for CASTPGQGHNEQFF.

The genes are TRBV3-1 (or the pseudogene TRBV3-2) and TRBJ2-7; no firm D call. Germline V lookup: CDR1 LGHDT, CDR2 YNNKEL (reference sequence). The V and J ends lost 2 bases and 6 bases respectively, with 5 bases between them. This CDR3 spans 11 amino acids. The CDR3 sequence is CASSQLSEQYF. DNA for the CDR3: TGTGCCAGCAGCCAACTTTCCGAGCAGTACTTC.